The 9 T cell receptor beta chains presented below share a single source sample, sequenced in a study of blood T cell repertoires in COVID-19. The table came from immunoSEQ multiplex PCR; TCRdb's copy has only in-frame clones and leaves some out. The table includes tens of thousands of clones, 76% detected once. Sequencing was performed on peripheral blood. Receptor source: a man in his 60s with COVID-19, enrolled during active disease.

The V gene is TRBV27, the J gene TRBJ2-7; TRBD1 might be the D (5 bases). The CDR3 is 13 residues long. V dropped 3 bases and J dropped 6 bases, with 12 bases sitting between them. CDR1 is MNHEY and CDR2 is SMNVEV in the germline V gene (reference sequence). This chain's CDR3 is CASSFWQGGEQYF. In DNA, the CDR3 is TGTGCCAGCAGTTTTTGGCAGGGTGGCGAGCAGTACTTC.

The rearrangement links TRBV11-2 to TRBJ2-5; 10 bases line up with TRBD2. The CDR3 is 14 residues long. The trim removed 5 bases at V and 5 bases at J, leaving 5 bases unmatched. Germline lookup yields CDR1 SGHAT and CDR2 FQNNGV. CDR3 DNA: TGTGCCAGCAGCCAGGGACTAGCGCTTGAGACCCAGTACTTC. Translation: CASSQGLALETQYF.

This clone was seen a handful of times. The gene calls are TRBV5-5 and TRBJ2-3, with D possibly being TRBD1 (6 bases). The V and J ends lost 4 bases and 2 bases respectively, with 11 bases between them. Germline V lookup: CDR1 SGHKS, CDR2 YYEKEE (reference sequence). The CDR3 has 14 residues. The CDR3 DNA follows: TGTGCCAGCAGCGGGGGCGTTAACACAGATACGCAGTATTTT. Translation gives CASSGGVNTDTQYF.

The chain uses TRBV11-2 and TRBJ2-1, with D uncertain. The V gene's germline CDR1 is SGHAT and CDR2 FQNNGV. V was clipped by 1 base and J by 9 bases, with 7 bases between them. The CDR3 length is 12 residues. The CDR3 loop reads CASSLGWSEQFF. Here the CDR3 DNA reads TGTGCCAGCAGCTTAGGGTGGAGTGAGCAGTTCTTC.

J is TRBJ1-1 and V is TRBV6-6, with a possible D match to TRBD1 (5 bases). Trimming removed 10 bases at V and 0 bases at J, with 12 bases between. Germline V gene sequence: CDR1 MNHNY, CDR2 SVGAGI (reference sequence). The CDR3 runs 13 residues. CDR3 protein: CATYQGMNTEAFF. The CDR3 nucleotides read TGTGCCACTTACCAGGGAATGAACACTGAAGCTTTCTTT.

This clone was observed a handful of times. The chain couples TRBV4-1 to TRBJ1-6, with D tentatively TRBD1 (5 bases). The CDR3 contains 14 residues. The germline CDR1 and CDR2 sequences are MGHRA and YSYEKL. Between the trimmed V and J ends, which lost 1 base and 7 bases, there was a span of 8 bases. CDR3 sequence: CASSQADRNSPLHF. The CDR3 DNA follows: TGCGCCAGCAGCCAAGCCGACAGAAATTCACCCCTCCACTTT.

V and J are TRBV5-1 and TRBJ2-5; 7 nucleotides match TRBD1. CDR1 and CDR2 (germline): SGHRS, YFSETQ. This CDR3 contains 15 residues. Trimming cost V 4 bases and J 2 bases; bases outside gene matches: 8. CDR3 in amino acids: CASSPQGQSQETQYF. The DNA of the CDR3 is TGCGCCAGCAGCCCGCAGGGACAGAGTCAAGAGACCCAGTACTTC. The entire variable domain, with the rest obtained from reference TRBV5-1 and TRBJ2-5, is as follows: KAGVTQTPRYLIKTRGQQVTLSCSPISGHRSVSWYQQTPGQGLQFLFEYFSETQRNKGNFPGRFSGRQFSNSRSEMNVSTLELGDSALYLCASSPQGQSQETQYFGPGTRLLVL.

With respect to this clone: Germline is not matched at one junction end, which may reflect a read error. CDR3 bases: TGCGCCACCAGCCCTCTCCCGGACTCCCATCCCCAGCATTTT. Its protein is CATSPLPDSHPQHF. The chain joins TRBV5-1 to TRBJ1-5; D gene unclear. The CDR3 covers 14 residues. Germline values: CDR1 SGHRS, CDR2 YFSETQ.

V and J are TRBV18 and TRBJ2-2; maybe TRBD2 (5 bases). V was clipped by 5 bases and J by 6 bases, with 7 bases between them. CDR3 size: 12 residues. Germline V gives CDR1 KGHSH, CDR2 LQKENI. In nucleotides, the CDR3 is TGTGCCAGCTCATCGGGATCCGGGGAGCTGTTTTTT. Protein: CASSSGSGELFF.